This T cell receptor beta chain stems from a study of blood T cell repertoires in COVID-19. Study in general: Samples taken during acute and convalescent COVID-19 were collected in the United States, Italy and Spain. PBMCs, B-cell-depleted T cells, or T cells provided the cDNA or gDNA that made up the material.

Only one count was recorded for this clone. Methods used by the authors: Reference gene primers were amplified, and this amplification served to estimate nucleated cell counts. Assay used: immunoSEQ multiplex PCR; TCRdb lists only in-frame clones, some missing. V, J and clone size derive from that table, while D and trimming were established from the DNA sequence. This sample has around 200,000 clones, with roughly 90% found just once. The CDR3 is 14 residues long. The germline gives CDR1 MNHEY, CDR2 SVGAGI. V was clipped by 3 bases and J by 4 bases, with 12 bases between them. Material for sequencing was peripheral blood. This chain links TRBV6-5 with TRBJ1-1, with D possibly being TRBD1 (6 bases). The clonotype comes from a man aged 65-85 years with active or convalescent COVID-19. CDR3 nucleotide sequence: TGTGCCAGCAGTTATAACAGGGCGTCCACTGAAGCTTTCTTT. The encoded protein is CASSYNRASTEAFF.